The 30 T cell receptor beta chains below all came from one sample that was sequenced in a study of T cell responses to AZD1222 COVID-19 vaccine. The assay was immunoSEQ multiplex PCR, and TCRdb's table has in-frame clones only and misses some. The data show about 140,000 clones, approximately 92% seen once. Sequenced here: peripheral blood, sampled 28 days after the second AZD1222 dose. These receptors came from an adult who received the AZD1222 COVID-19 vaccine.

CDR3 sequence reads: CSAASGNTIYF. CDR3 coding DNA: TGCAGTGCGGCATCTGGAAACACCATATATTTT. The chain employs TRBV20-1 and TRBJ1-3; D gene uncertain. The CDR3 covers 11 residues. The germline V gene has CDR1 DFQATT and CDR2 SNEGSKA (reference sequence). V lost 6 bases and J 1 base, leaving 4 bases between the germline ends.

The rearrangement joins TRBV5-1 to TRBJ2-7; no reliable D call. CDR1 and CDR2 from the germline V gene are SGHRS and YFSETQ. This CDR3 is built from 13 residues. V was trimmed by 0 bases and J by 2 bases, leaving 6 bases between them. The CDR3 sequence is CASSLGLTYEQYF. The CDR3 region has the DNA TGCGCCAGCAGCTTGGGCTTAACCTACGAGCAGTACTTC.

J is TRBJ2-3 and V is TRBV25-1; D not resolved. The CDR3 is 14 amino acids. V lost 3 bases and J 0 bases, leaving 7 bases between the germline ends. In germline, CDR1 is MGHDK, CDR2 SYGVNS. This CDR3 reads CASSDPGSTDTQYF. CDR3 coding DNA: TGTGCCAGCAGTGACCCCGGGAGCACAGATACGCAGTATTTT.

The chain combines TRBV7-2 with TRBJ1-5; no definite D call. In germline, CDR1 is SGHTA, CDR2 FQGNSA. V was trimmed by 1 base and J by 0 bases, leaving 13 bases between them. This CDR3 has 17 residues. Written as DNA, the CDR3 is TGTGCCAGCAGCTTAGGTCGGTGGGCTGATAGCAATCAGCCCCAGCATTTT. It is translated as CASSLGRWADSNQPQHF.

The chain employs TRBV7-9 and TRBJ2-2, with 10 bases identical to TRBD2. V shed 2 bases and J 0 bases; nucleotides not matched to a gene: 6. Germline V CDR1 and CDR2: SEHNR, FQNEAQ (reference sequence). The CDR3 extends over 18 amino acids. The CDR3 DNA sequence: TGTGCCAGCAGCTTACCTATCGGGACTAGCGCGAACACCGGGGAGCTGTTTTTT. Amino acid sequence: CASSLPIGTSANTGELFF. The whole variable domain, remainder taken from reference TRBV7-9 and TRBJ2-2, is DTGVSQNPRHKITKRGQNVTFRCDPISEHNRLYWYRQTLGQGPEFLTYFQNEAQLEKSRLLSDRFSAERPKGSFSTLEIQRTEQGDSAMYLCASSLPIGTSANTGELFFGEGSRLTVL.

This clone appeared a single time. The chain couples TRBV18 to TRBJ2-3; the D is unclear. Trimming took off 4 bases at V and 3 bases at J, with 17 bases between the two ends. The CDR3 has 16 residues. From germline, CDR1 is KGHSH and CDR2 LQKENI. CDR3 protein: CASSREARPITDTQYF. CDR3 sequence (DNA): TGTGCCAGCTCACGGGAAGCCAGGCCTATTACAGATACGCAGTATTTT.

The chain is built from TRBV4-3 and TRBJ2-2, with TRBD2 matching 9 bases. After removal of 0 bases from V and 11 bases from J, the junction contained 4 bases not matched to a gene. This CDR3 is 14 amino acids long. Germline-derived CDR1 and CDR2 are LGHNA and YSLEER. CDR3 bases: TGCGCCAGCAGCCAAGAATTGGGACTAGCAGAGCTGTTTTTT. Its protein product is CASSQELGLAELFF.

The V and J genes are TRBV5-1 and TRBJ2-7; TRBD1 matches 7 bases. V shed 2 bases and J 5 bases; nucleotides not matched to a gene: 13. This CDR3 has 16 residues. Germline values: CDR1 SGHRS, CDR2 YFSETQ. CDR3 amino acids: CASSLLRTGVRNEQYF. The CDR3 DNA follows: TGCGCCAGCAGCTTATTACGCACAGGGGTGAGGAACGAGCAGTACTTC.

The V call is TRBV19, the J call TRBJ1-2, with D possibly matching TRBD1 (5 bases). The ends were cut back, 2 bases at V and 4 bases at J, with 11 bases in the middle. The germline CDR1 and CDR2 sequences are LNHDA and SQIVND (reference sequence). This CDR3 comprises 14 residues. In DNA, the CDR3 is TGTGCCAGTAGTATACTCCCAGGGCTCTATGGCTACACCTTC. It specifies CASSILPGLYGYTF. The full variable domain, completed using reference TRBV19 and TRBJ1-2, is DGGITQSPKYLFRKEGQNVTLSCEQNLNHDAMYWYRQDPGQGLRLIYYSQIVNDFQKGDIAEGYSVSREKKESFPLTVTSAQKNPTAFYLCASSILPGLYGYTFGSGTRLTVV.

The rearrangement links TRBV18 to TRBJ2-1; 7 positions agree with TRBD1. Germline V gene data show CDR1 as KGHSH and CDR2 as LQKENI. The CDR3 contains 14 residues. V gave up 2 bases and J gave up 5 bases; unmatched junction bases: 3. The CDR3, as DNA: TGTGCCAGCTCACCAACAGGGGCCCACAATGAGCAGTTCTTC. This translates into CASSPTGAHNEQFF.

The chain uses TRBV19 and TRBJ1-5, with D maybe TRBD1 (6 bases). The CDR3 has 15 amino acids. Germline CDR1 LNHDA, CDR2 SQIVND (reference sequence). V lost 5 bases to trimming and J lost 6 bases, with 17 bases between them. The CDR3 loop is CASSSGALEGQPQHF. CDR3 DNA: TGTGCCAGTAGTTCAGGGGCGTTGGAGGGTCAGCCCCAGCATTTT. The complete variable domain, with remaining parts taken from reference TRBV19 and TRBJ1-5, reads DGGITQSPKYLFRKEGQNVTLSCEQNLNHDAMYWYRQDPGQGLRLIYYSQIVNDFQKGDIAEGYSVSREKKESFPLTVTSAQKNPTAFYLCASSSGALEGQPQHFGDGTRLSIL.

The chain is built from TRBV7-6 and TRBJ1-6; no reliable D call. The CDR3 contains 14 residues. V shed 1 base and J shed 7 bases, with 8 bases lying between them. CDR1 and CDR2 from the germline V gene are SGHVS and FNYEAQ. CDR3: CASSLVRENSPLHF. The CDR3 nucleotides read TGTGCCAGCAGCTTAGTAAGAGAGAATTCACCCCTCCACTTT.

The rearrangement links TRBV5-1 to TRBJ2-1, with 10 bases that match TRBD2. V shed 0 bases, J shed 2 bases, and the junction held 2 bases outside the gene matches. Germline V lookup: CDR1 SGHRS, CDR2 YFSETQ. This CDR3 spans 16 amino acids. The CDR3 nucleotides read TGCGCCAGCAGCTTGGCGGGACTAGCGACCTACAATGAGCAGTTCTTC. This gives the protein CASSLAGLATYNEQFF.

The J gene is TRBJ2-2, the V gene TRBV28, with TRBD2 as a possible D gene (6 bases). Trimming took 7 bases from V and 6 from J, leaving 24 bases between them. CDR1 and CDR2 (germline): MDHEN, SYDVKM. CDR3 length: 17 amino acids. CDR3 sequence: CASTPPRGRDIPGELFF. In DNA form, the CDR3 reads TGTGCCAGCACCCCCCCGCGGGGCAGGGATATTCCCGGGGAGCTGTTTTTT.

The chain has TRBV3-1 (or the pseudogene TRBV3-2) and TRBJ2-7, with 11 bases matching TRBD2. CDR3 length: 13 residues. The germline CDR1 and CDR2 sequences are LGHDT and YNNKEL (reference sequence). V was clipped by 9 bases and J by 2 bases; unmatched bases: 3. Here the CDR3 reads CASRLAGTYEQYF. CDR3 nucleotide sequence: TGTGCCAGTCGACTAGCGGGGACCTACGAGCAGTACTTC.

The V call is TRBV10-3, the J call TRBJ1-3; a possible D gene is TRBD1 (6 bases). Per germline, CDR1 ENHRY and CDR2 SYGVKD. CDR3 length: 16 amino acids. Trimming removed 0 bases from V and 3 bases from J, with 12 bases in between. CDR3 nucleotides: TGTGCCATCAGTGAGTCGAGCAGGGGATATGGAAACACCATATATTTT. This gives the protein CAISESSRGYGNTIYF.

This clone appeared a single time. The rearrangement joins TRBV4-1 to TRBJ1-2, with 8 nucleotides matching TRBD1. V dropped 1 base and J dropped 7; count of bases not matched to a gene: 5. Looked up from germline, CDR1 is MGHRA and CDR2 is YSYEKL. This CDR3 has 14 residues. In DNA form, the CDR3 reads TGCGCCAGCAGCCAAGGCCCAGGGGGCCCTGGCTACACCTTC. Its protein is CASSQGPGGPGYTF.

The gene calls are TRBV14 and TRBJ2-2; weak D call: TRBD1 (5 bases). V shed 3 bases and J shed 2 bases, with 19 bases lying between them. The CDR3 runs to 18 residues. Germline V gene lookup returns CDR1 SGHDN and CDR2 FVKESK. The CDR3 sequence: CASSHTGARAVNTGELFF. The CDR3 DNA reads as TGTGCCAGCAGCCACACAGGTGCCAGGGCGGTAAACACCGGGGAGCTGTTTTTT.

The chain recombines TRBV4-1 with TRBJ1-1; D is perhaps TRBD1 (5 bases). Germline CDR1 is MGHRA and CDR2 is YSYEKL. CDR3 length equals 15 residues. The ends were cut back, 4 bases at V and 3 bases at J, with 15 bases in the middle. CDR3 region: CASSLRWGDHTEAFF. The CDR3 DNA reads TGCGCCAGCAGCCTACGTTGGGGGGACCACACTGAAGCTTTCTTT.

The genes are TRBV11-2 and TRBJ1-5; D call uncertain. This CDR3 is built from 14 residues. Trimming removed 2 bases at V and 1 base at J, with 6 bases between. The germline V gene encodes CDR1 SGHAT and CDR2 FQNNGV. The CDR3 reads CASSLTDSNQPQHF. CDR3 nucleotides: TGTGCCAGCAGCTTAACGGACAGCAATCAGCCCCAGCATTTT. Using reference TRBV11-2 and TRBJ1-5 for the parts outside the CDR3, the full variable domain is EAGVAQSPRYKIIEKRQSVAFWCNPISGHATLYWYQQILGQGPKLLIQFQNNGVVDDSQLPKDRFSAERLKGVDSTLKIQPAKLEDSAVYLCASSLTDSNQPQHFGDGTRLSIL.

This clone showed up just once. V gene TRBV19 combines with J gene TRBJ2-1; 14 bases align to TRBD2. V lost 8 bases and J lost 3; bases outside the gene matches: 9. The CDR3 is 17 amino acids. The germline gives CDR1 LNHDA, CDR2 SQIVND (reference sequence). CDR3: CASSTSGRADFYNEQFF. In nucleotides, the CDR3 is TGTGCCAGTTCGACTAGCGGGAGGGCCGATTTCTACAATGAGCAGTTCTTC.

The chain combines TRBV7-2 with TRBJ1-1, with D hard to call. The CDR3 totals 13 residues. Germline V gene data show CDR1 as SGHTA and CDR2 as FQGNSA. The germline V and J ends were trimmed by 1 base and 0 bases, with 3 bases remaining between them. The CDR3 DNA follows: TGTGCCAGCAGCTTAGGGATGAACACTGAAGCTTTCTTT. Translation gives CASSLGMNTEAFF.

The gene calls are TRBV5-1 and TRBJ2-3; D unresolved. The CDR3 loop spans 14 amino acids. Germline values: CDR1 SGHRS, CDR2 YFSETQ. The V end was cut by 0 bases, the J end by 2 bases, with 7 bases between. Written as DNA, the CDR3 is TGCGCCAGCAGCTTGGGGGCCAACACAGATACGCAGTATTTT. Protein product: CASSLGANTDTQYF.

The chain has TRBV30 and TRBJ2-7; TRBD2 might be the D (6 bases). Germline CDR1 is GTSNPN and CDR2 is SVGIG (reference sequence). The CDR3 sequence is 12 residues long. Trimming pared 4 bases from V and 7 bases from J, leaving 14 bases between. This chain's CDR3 is CAWKGGPREQYF. DNA of the CDR3: TGTGCCTGGAAAGGAGGGCCTAGGGAGCAGTACTTC.

V gene TRBV3-1 (or the pseudogene TRBV3-2) combines with J gene TRBJ2-1; D is perhaps TRBD2 (6 bases). The CDR3 runs 14 residues. Germline CDR1 is LGHDT and CDR2 is YNNKEL (reference sequence). Trimming cost V 3 bases and J 7 bases, with 13 bases left between them. The CDR3 bases are TGTGCCAGCAGCCAGTTTCGGGAGCTAAATGAGCAGTTCTTC. This encodes CASSQFRELNEQFF.

This clone was seen once. The chain is built from TRBV9 and TRBJ2-5, with TRBD1 matching 10 bases. The CDR3 spans 16 residues. The germline gives CDR1 SGDLS, CDR2 YYNGEE. The V segment lost 4 bases and the J segment 5 bases; nucleotides outside the gene matches: 11. The CDR3 nucleotides read TGTGCCAGCAGCCCGCTCGGGACAGGGGTTTACGAGACCCAGTACTTC. As protein: CASSPLGTGVYETQYF.

The J gene is TRBJ1-1, the V gene TRBV5-1, with D uncertain. This CDR3 has 14 amino acids. Germline values: CDR1 SGHRS, CDR2 YFSETQ. Trimming left V 1 base short and J 1 base short, with 8 bases between. CDR3: CASSLSGKNTEAFF. The CDR3 DNA is TGCGCCAGCAGCTTGAGCGGTAAGAACACTGAAGCTTTCTTT.

The chain is built from TRBV12-3 or TRBV12-4 and TRBJ2-7, with D unresolved. The CDR3 length is 12 residues. The V gene lost 1 base and the J gene lost 3 bases, with 4 bases spanning the gap. CDR3 nucleotide sequence: TGTGCCAGCAGTTTAGGGAACTACGAGCAGTACTTC. This sequence encodes CASSLGNYEQYF.

The gene calls are TRBV6-5 and TRBJ1-3, with D perhaps matching TRBD1 (5 bases). The CDR3 loop spans 14 amino acids. Trimming pared 5 bases from V and 2 bases from J, leaving 10 bases between. Germline lookup yields CDR1 MNHEY and CDR2 SVGAGI. CDR3 coding DNA: TGTGCCAGCAGTAGTTCAGGGACTGGAAACACCATATATTTT. Translation: CASSSSGTGNTIYF.

This chain links TRBV18 with TRBJ1-2, with D unresolved. Germline CDR1 reads KGHSH; CDR2 reads LQKENI. Trimming removed 0 bases from V and 3 bases from J, with 11 bases in between. The CDR3 spans 15 residues. The CDR3 is CASSPPLLFYYGYTF. The CDR3 nucleotides read TGTGCCAGCTCACCACCACTGCTCTTCTACTATGGCTACACCTTC.